The entry that follows covers one T cell receptor (beta chain) sequence. Its target is not known. This entry belongs to a study of T cells in Graves' hyperthyroidism and ophthalmopathy. The TCR beta CDR3 regions underwent amplification using RNA transcripts as the source. The TCR CDR3 first-round RT-PCR relied on the HTBI primer set. TCRdb reprocessed the multiplex PCR reads with MiXCR, giving one entry per CDR3 protein. The profile shows hundreds of thousands of distinct CDR3 sequences, over 35% of them singletons. Whole-study results and caveats: Through a model of 13 V-J features, ophthalmopathy was separated from stable hyperthyroidism. Most thyroid clonotypes that were expanded above 0.001 also turned up in blood.

Patients between 18 and 65 years old had hyperthyroidism, newly diagnosed and lasting under 2 months. Lactation, pregnancy, other autoimmune disease or uncontrolled infection excluded patients. This CDR3 contains 17 residues. CDR1 MGHRA and CDR2 YSYEKL come from the germline V gene. V was cut by 1 base and J by 2 bases, with 15 bases left in between. This rearrangement joins TRBV4-1 to TRBJ1-3, with D unclear. This TCR came from a man between 18 and 35 years old with Graves' hyperthyroidism. Sequenced: blood. The CDR3 loop is CASSQVGPSQPGNTIYF. CDR3 DNA sequence: TGCGCCAGCAGCCAAGTTGGACCCAGCCAGCCTGGAAACACCATATATTTT.